The 10 T cell receptor beta chains listed next were all sequenced from one sample in a study of T cells after yellow fever vaccination. TCRdb re-called the 5' RACE reads through MiXCR, storing one row per CDR3 protein. The profile shows 170,000 or so distinct CDR3 sequences, 5.5% to 8% of them singletons. The sequencing used CD4+ T cells sorted from PBMCs, collected on the day of the first yellow fever vaccination. The receptors here all came from a young man who received the YFV17D yellow fever vaccine.

This clonotype was counted many times. The chain carries TRBV28 and TRBJ2-2; TRBD2 is a possible D gene (5 bases). The CDR3 covers 13 residues. V was shortened by 4 bases and J by 9 bases, with 12 bases between the two germline ends. Germline CDR1 reads MDHEN; CDR2 reads SYDVKM. CDR3 nucleotides: TGTGCCAGCAGTTCGGCGGGCCTAAGGGAGCTGTTTTTT. This encodes CASSSAGLRELFF.

In its sample, this clonotype was seen many times. This chain links TRBV7-6 with TRBJ1-1, with D possibly matching TRBD1 (6 bases). Germline lookup yields CDR1 SGHVS and CDR2 FNYEAQ. CDR3 length equals 14 residues. V was shortened by 2 bases and J by 4 bases, with 11 bases between the two germline ends. The CDR3 is CASSLIEGGTEAFF. Here the CDR3 DNA reads TGTGCCAGCAGCTTAATTGAAGGGGGCACTGAAGCTTTCTTT.

The V call is TRBV18, the J call TRBJ2-6; TRBD1 might be the D (5 bases). Germline lookup yields CDR1 KGHSH and CDR2 LQKENI. The length of the CDR3 is 17 residues. V shed 3 bases and J shed 0 bases, with 12 bases lying between them. The CDR3 sequence: CASSPGLQVSGANVLTF. The CDR3 DNA reads TGTGCCAGCTCACCCGGCCTACAGGTCTCTGGGGCCAACGTCCTGACTTTC.

In this sample, this clonotype turned up many times. The chain couples TRBV7-2 to TRBJ2-5; 9 bases are shared with TRBD2. Germline loops: CDR1 SGHTA, CDR2 FQGNSA. This CDR3 comprises 17 residues. Trimming took 3 bases from V and 2 from J; bases not matched to a gene: 10. DNA of the CDR3: TGTGCCAGCAGCTTCCTTCGGGCTAGCGGGAAACAAGAGACCCAGTACTTC. Residues: CASSFLRASGKQETQYF.

The table lists this clonotype with many counts. This rearrangement joins TRBV7-9 to TRBJ1-4; possible D gene TRBD1, 5 bases. Trimming cost V 4 bases and J 6 bases, with 15 bases left between them. CDR1 SEHNR and CDR2 FQNEAQ come from the germline V gene (reference sequence). CDR3 length: 15 residues. The CDR3 nucleotides are TGTGCCAGCAGCTCAGGGCTCGGGGATGATGAAAAACTGTTTTTT. Protein sequence: CASSSGLGDDEKLFF.

In this sample, this clonotype turned up a few times. This chain links TRBV9 with TRBJ2-1; D is possibly TRBD2 (7 bases). Trimming stripped 1 base from V and 4 bases from J, with 12 bases between. This CDR3 has 15 amino acids. The germline V gene encodes CDR1 SGDLS and CDR2 YYNGEE. Here the CDR3 reads CASSVRGGVYNEQFF. CDR3 in DNA: TGTGCCAGCAGCGTAAGGGGGGGGGTATACAATGAGCAGTTCTTC. Filled out from reference TRBV9 and TRBJ2-1, the complete variable domain reads DSGVTQTPKHLITATGQRVTLRCSPRSGDLSVYWYQQSLDQGLQFLIQYYNGEERAKGNILERFSAQQFPDLHSELNLSSLELGDSALYFCASSVRGGVYNEQFFGPGTRLTVL.

This clonotype was counted many times. This sequence joins TRBV28 and TRBJ2-7; the match to TRBD1 covers 9 bases. Losses at the gene ends were 6 bases for V and 5 bases for J; bases not matched to a gene: 8. There are 14 residues in the CDR3. The germline V gene encodes CDR1 MDHEN and CDR2 SYDVKM. CDR3 sequence: CASRSGQGSNEQYV. CDR3 nucleotide sequence: TGTGCCAGCAGGTCAGGACAGGGGTCGAACGAGCAGTACGTC.

This chain connects TRBV3-1 to TRBJ1-3, with D uncertain. CDR3 length: 16 amino acids. Trimming stripped 4 bases from V and 0 bases from J, with 13 bases between. The germline V gene encodes CDR1 LGHDT and CDR2 YNNKEL (reference sequence). This chain's CDR3 is CASSRRGESSGNTIYF. The CDR3 coding sequence is TGTGCCAGCAGCCGTCGCGGGGAGAGCTCTGGAAACACCATATATTTT.

This clonotype has at least ten counts. This rearrangement joins TRBV7-2 to TRBJ2-1, with 11 bases aligning to TRBD2. V gave up 3 bases and J gave up 1 base; unmatched junction bases: 2. Per germline, CDR1 SGHTA and CDR2 FQGNSA. This CDR3 has 16 residues. This CDR3 reads CASSLSSGGSYNEQFF. The CDR3, as DNA: TGTGCCAGCAGCTTGTCTAGCGGGGGGTCCTACAATGAGCAGTTCTTC.

A remark on this clonotype: This may be a read error, as it is one base from a much larger clone. This chain links TRBV5-1 with TRBJ2-1; D might be TRBD2 (6 bases). Germline V gene lookup returns CDR1 SGHRS and CDR2 YFSETQ. The CDR3 has 14 amino acids. The CDR3 bases are TGCGTCAGCAGCTTGGCCGGAGGGCACGGTGAGCAGTTCTTC. Translating it yields CVSSLAGGHGEQFF. Combining the CDR3 with reference TRBV5-1 and TRBJ2-1 gives the whole variable domain KAGVTQTPRYLIKTRGQQVTLSCSPISGHRSVSWYQQTPGQGLQFLFEYFSETQRNKGNFPGRFSGRQFSNSRSEMNVSTLELGDSALYLCVSSLAGGHGEQFFGPGTRLTVL.